These T cell receptor beta chains were read from a single sample in a study of cytomegalovirus exposure and HLA in healthy donors. TCRdb's copy holds only in-frame clones and misses some; the assay was immunoSEQ multiplex PCR. This sample has 150,000 to 200,000 clones; roughly 83% occur once, and the top ten carry approximately 2.1%. Sequenced sample: PBMCs. The receptors come from a woman aged 45-65 years in good health and CMV-seronegative. Both conserved end residues are part of each CDR3. The D gene is left open where the match is weak. Clone size is shown for a subset of rows, as once, few, many or a class of expanded clone.

d_call	v_call	clone_size	j_call	cdr3_length	cdr3_nt	cdr3_aa
.	TRBV6-1	.	TRBJ2-7	12	TGTGCCAGCACAGGGCTCTCCTACGAGCAGTACTTC	CASTGLSYEQYF
.	TRBV12-2	.	TRBJ1-2	15	TGTGCAAGTCGTTTCGGGGACAGGAATAACTATGGCTACACCTTC	CASRFGDRNNYGYTF
.	TRBV6-6	few	TRBJ1-6	16	TGTGCCAGCAGTTCCGACAGGAGCTCCTATAATTCACCCCTCCACTTT	CASSSDRSSYNSPLHF
.	TRBV5-8	few	TRBJ1-4	15	TGTGCCAGCAGCTTAGGGACAACAACTAATGAAAAACTGTTTTTT	CASSLGTTTNEKLFF
TRBD1	TRBV28	.	TRBJ2-3	15	TGTGCCAGCAGTTCACAGGGGGCAATCACAGATACGCAGTATTTT	CASSSQGAITDTQYF
.	TRBV6-5	.	TRBJ2-1	14	TGTGCCAGCAGCTTTGGTCGCCAGGGGAATGAGCAGTTCTTC	CASSFGRQGNEQFF
.	TRBV5-4	few	TRBJ2-1	13	TGTGCCAGCAGTACAGGGAATGGCGATGAGCAGTTCTTC	CASSTGNGDEQFF
TRBD2	TRBV11-2	.	TRBJ2-7	15	TGTGCCAGCAGCTTTTCAGCGGGAAGGGTCTACGAGCAGTACTTC	CASSFSAGRVYEQYF
.	TRBV18	.	TRBJ1-4	16	TGTGCCAGCTCACCGGTGGGGGCCGCAACTAATGAAAAACTGTTTTTT	CASSPVGAATNEKLFF
.	TRBV18	.	TRBJ1-1	12	TGTGCCAGCTCATCCGGGAACACTGAAGCTTTCTTT	CASSSGNTEAFF
TRBD1	TRBV18	.	TRBJ2-7	15	TGTGCCAGCTCACCTCGGGACAGGGATTACGACGAGCAGTACTTC	CASSPRDRDYDEQYF
.	TRBV29-1	.	TRBJ1-2	11	TGCAGAGTTGGCAGCGACCGTGGCTACACCTTC	CRVGSDRGYTF
.	TRBV10-1	.	TRBJ1-2	13	TGCGCCAGCAGCCCCGACGGGAACTATGGCTACACCTTC	CASSPDGNYGYTF
TRBD2	TRBV30	.	TRBJ2-5	19	TGTGCCTGGAGCCCGGGACTAGCGGGGGGCAACCGGTACCAAGAGACCCAGTACTTC	CAWSPGLAGGNRYQETQYF
TRBD1	TRBV4-1	.	TRBJ2-1	16	TGCGCCAGCAGCCAAGGGACAGGCCGGACCTACAATGAGCAGTTCTTC	CASSQGTGRTYNEQFF
TRBD2	TRBV4-3	.	TRBJ2-7	17	TGCGCCAGCAGCCAAGATAGGCGGGAGGGCCGGAACTACGAGCAGTACTTC	CASSQDRREGRNYEQYF
TRBD1	TRBV7-9	once	TRBJ2-7	15	TGTTCCAGCAGCTTAAGGCAGGGGGCTTCCTACGAGCAGTACTTC	CSSSLRQGASYEQYF
TRBD1	TRBV5-4	.	TRBJ1-4	16	TGTGCCAGCAGCCCTGGACAGGGGGGAGCTAATGAAAAACTGTTTTTT	CASSPGQGGANEKLFF
TRBD2	TRBV6-6	.	TRBJ2-7	15	TGTGCCAGCAGCGAGACTAGCGGGTACTCCTACGAGCAGTACTTC	CASSETSGYSYEQYF
TRBD2	TRBV7-8	few	TRBJ2-7	16	TGTGCCAGCAGCTTCCTAGCGGGAGACAGTGCCTACGAGCAGTACTTC	CASSFLAGDSAYEQYF
.	TRBV27	.	TRBJ2-1	14	TGTGCCAGCAGCCCCCGGGGGGCCAGGGGTGAGCAGTTCTTC	CASSPRGARGEQFF
TRBD2	TRBV19	.	TRBJ2-7	16	TGTGCCAGTAGTGGCCCCCTAGCGGGCAGCTCCTACGAGCAGTACTTC	CASSGPLAGSSYEQYF
TRBD1	TRBV7-2	.	TRBJ2-3	14	TGTGCCAGCGGGACAGACTCTAGCACAGATACGCAGTATTTT	CASGTDSSTDTQYF
TRBD2	TRBV9	.	TRBJ2-3	17	TGTGCCAGCAGCGCTGGAGCGGGAGGGAGTTACACAGATACGCAGTATTTT	CASSAGAGGSYTDTQYF
TRBD1	TRBV6-5	.	TRBJ1-4	13	TGTGCCAGCAGCCGGGACAGGGATGAAAAACTGTTTTTT	CASSRDRDEKLFF
TRBD1	TRBV11-2	.	TRBJ1-1	16	TGTGCCAGCACCCGCAGGGCAGGGGGAAGCGTTACTGAAGCTTTCTTT	CASTRRAGGSVTEAFF
TRBD2	TRBV27	.	TRBJ2-1	17	TGTGCCAGCAGTTTACCGAGACTAGCGGATACCTTCAATGAGCAGTTCTTC	CASSLPRLADTFNEQFF
.	TRBV27	.	TRBJ1-1	13	TGTGCCAGCAGTCCAGGACAATTCACTGAAGCTTTCTTT	CASSPGQFTEAFF
TRBD2	TRBV4-3	few	TRBJ2-7	16	TGCGCCAGCAGCCAAGATCTACCGGGAGGGCCCTACGAGCAGTACTTC	CASSQDLPGGPYEQYF
TRBD2	TRBV13	.	TRBJ2-3	13	TGTGCCAGCATCGGGCGGGAGGGAGATACGCAGTATTTT	CASIGREGDTQYF
TRBD2	TRBV4-1	.	TRBJ2-1	14	TGCGCCAGCAGCCTTGGGCTAGCGGGAAGTGAGCAGTTCTTC	CASSLGLAGSEQFF
TRBD2	TRBV7-9	.	TRBJ2-1	18	TGTGCCAGCAGCTTAGAACTAGCGGGAGAGAGCTCCTACAATGAGCAGTTCTTC	CASSLELAGESSYNEQFF
TRBD2	TRBV28	.	TRBJ2-3	14	TGTGCCAGCAGGCTAGCGGGAGTTGCAGATACGCAGTATTTT	CASRLAGVADTQYF
.	TRBV19	once	TRBJ1-5	15	TGTGCCAGTAGGATGGCGGGCCCAAACAATCAGCCCCAGCATTTT	CASRMAGPNNQPQHF
TRBD1	TRBV14	.	TRBJ2-5	15	TGTGCCAGCAGCCTCCAGGGGGCGGTCCGGGAGACCCAGTACTTC	CASSLQGAVRETQYF
.	TRBV5-1	few	TRBJ1-5	17	TGCGCCAGCAGCTACAGCGCGGTTCGGGAGGGCCATCAGCCCCAGCATTTT	CASSYSAVREGHQPQHF
.	TRBV28	once	TRBJ2-6	15	TGTGCCAGCAGACCGAGGGATGCTGGGGCCAACGTCCTGACTTTC	CASRPRDAGANVLTF
.	TRBV6-5	.	TRBJ1-5	14	TGTGCCAGCAGTCCGCGGTTTGGCAATCAGCCCCAGCATTTT	CASSPRFGNQPQHF
.	TRBV11-2	.	TRBJ1-6	14	TGTGCCAGCAGTCAACAGGGAGAGACGACACCCCTCCACTTT	CASSQQGETTPLHF
TRBD1	TRBV19	.	TRBJ1-3	15	TGTGCCAGTAGCGCAGGGGGAAGAGCTGGAAACACCATATATTTT	CASSAGGRAGNTIYF
TRBD1	TRBV11-2	.	TRBJ2-4	15	TGTGCCAGCAGCTTAGTCTGGACAGGGAAAAACATTCAGTACTTC	CASSLVWTGKNIQYF
TRBD1	TRBV18	.	TRBJ1-1	17	TGTGCCAGCCTACCGTCCGGGACAGGGGGCCGGAACACTGAAGCTTTCTTT	CASLPSGTGGRNTEAFF
TRBD1	TRBV6-5	.	TRBJ2-7	15	TGTGCCAGCAGTACGCCGGGGACAGGCTCCTACGAGCAGTACTTC	CASSTPGTGSYEQYF
.	TRBV28	.	TRBJ2-3	13	TGTGCCAGCAGCCCTCCGGGGGATGATACGCAGTATTTT	CASSPPGDDTQYF
.	TRBV7-2	.	TRBJ1-5	14	TGTGCCAGCAGCTTAATTGCAGGGGATCAGCCCCAGCATTTT	CASSLIAGDQPQHF
TRBD1	TRBV5-1	.	TRBJ2-4	16	TGCGCCAGCAGCTTGGAGGACAGGGTAGACAAAAACATTCAGTACTTC	CASSLEDRVDKNIQYF
.	TRBV11-2	.	TRBJ2-7	13	TGTGCCAGCAGCTTAGGAGGAGACTACGAGCAGTACTTC	CASSLGGDYEQYF
.	TRBV4-2	.	TRBJ1-2	13	TGTGCCAGCAGCCCTCCAGGGAGGGATGGCTACACCTTC	CASSPPGRDGYTF
.	TRBV7-2	.	TRBJ1-2	15	TGTGCCAGCAGCCCGGGCGCGGGTGAATACTATGGCTACACCTTC	CASSPGAGEYYGYTF
.	TRBV9	.	TRBJ2-5	15	TGTGCCAGCAGCGTTATGAGGGCCGGGAAAGAGACCCAGTACTTC	CASSVMRAGKETQYF
TRBD2	TRBV7-8	.	TRBJ2-3	21	TGTGCCAGCAGCCCTTACACCGGGCTAGCGGGGGGGGGACTTAGCACAGATACGCAGTATTTT	CASSPYTGLAGGGLSTDTQYF
TRBD1	TRBV18	.	TRBJ2-7	15	TGTGCCAGCTCACCCGGGACAGGGCCGGGCGACGAGCAGTACTTC	CASSPGTGPGDEQYF
.	TRBV19	.	TRBJ1-3	15	TGTGCCAGTAGTATATTCCGAGGGCAAGGAAACACCATATATTTT	CASSIFRGQGNTIYF
.	TRBV28	.	TRBJ1-2	15	TGTGCCAGCAGTCCGACAGCGGGGATCCGCTTTGGCTACACCTTC	CASSPTAGIRFGYTF